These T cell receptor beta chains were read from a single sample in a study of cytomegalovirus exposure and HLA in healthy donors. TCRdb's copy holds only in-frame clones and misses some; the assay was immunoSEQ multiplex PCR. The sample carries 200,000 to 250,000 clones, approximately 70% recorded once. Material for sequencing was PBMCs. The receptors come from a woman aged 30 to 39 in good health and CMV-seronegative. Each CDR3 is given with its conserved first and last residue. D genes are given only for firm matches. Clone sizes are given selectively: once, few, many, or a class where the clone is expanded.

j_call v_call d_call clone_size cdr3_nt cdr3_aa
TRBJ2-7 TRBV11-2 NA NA TGTGCCAGCAGTCTGGGGGCTACCTACGAGCAGTACTTC CASSLGATYEQYF
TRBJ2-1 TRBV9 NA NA TGTGCCAGCAGGGGAAAGGGGGACTCCTACAATGAGCAGTTCTTC CASRGKGDSYNEQFF
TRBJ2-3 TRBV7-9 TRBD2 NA TGTGCCAGCAGCTTAGGATACGTGGGAGGGGTCACAGATACGCAGTATTTT CASSLGYVGGVTDTQYF
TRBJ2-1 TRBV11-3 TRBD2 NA TGTGCCAGCAGCTTCCGTAGCGGGGGATACAATGAGCAGTTCTTC CASSFRSGGYNEQFF
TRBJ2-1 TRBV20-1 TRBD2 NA TGCAGTGCTAGCGCTAGCGGTCACCTGGTCTTC CSASASGHLVF
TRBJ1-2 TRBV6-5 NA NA TGTGCCAGCAGTTACCAAGGCGGCCCCTATGGCTACACCTTC CASSYQGGPYGYTF
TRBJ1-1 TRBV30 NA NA TGTGCCTGGACACTTATAAGTAACACTGAAGCTTTCTTT CAWTLISNTEAFF
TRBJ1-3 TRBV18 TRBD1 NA TGTGCCAGCTCACCTCGCTCGTTACAGGGGACTGGAAACACCATATATTTT CASSPRSLQGTGNTIYF
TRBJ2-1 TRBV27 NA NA TGTGCCAGCAGTTTATCGCGGGCCCGTTTCGATGAGCAGTTCTTC CASSLSRARFDEQFF
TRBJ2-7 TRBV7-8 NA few TGTGCCAGCAGCATAAACAGGGATTCCTACGAGCAGTACTTC CASSINRDSYEQYF
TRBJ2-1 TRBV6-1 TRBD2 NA TGTGCCAGCAGTGAAGCGGGAGGGCCATATGAGCAGTTCTTC CASSEAGGPYEQFF
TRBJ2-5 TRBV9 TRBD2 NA TGTGCCAGCAGCGTACCGGGACTAGCGGGAGTTGTGCAGTACTTC CASSVPGLAGVVQYF
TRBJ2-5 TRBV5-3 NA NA TGTGCCAGAAGCTTGGAACCGCAGGAGACCCAGTACTTC CARSLEPQETQYF
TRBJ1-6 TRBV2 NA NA TGTGCCAGCAGTGAAGCGCTAACAGCTAATTCACCCCTCCACTTT CASSEALTANSPLHF
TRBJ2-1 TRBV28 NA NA TGTGCCAGCAGTACCCGGACAGCGAGCTCCTACAATGAGCAGTTCTTC CASSTRTASSYNEQFF
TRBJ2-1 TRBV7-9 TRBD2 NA TGTGCCAGCAGCTTCTCGCCCCGCCAGCGGGGTAATGAGCAGTTCTTC CASSFSPRQRGNEQFF
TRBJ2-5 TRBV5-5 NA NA TGTGCCAGCAGCCAGGAGTGGGGAGCGGAGACCCAGTACTTC CASSQEWGAETQYF
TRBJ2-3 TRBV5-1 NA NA TGCGCCAGCAGCTTGGTAGGGAGGCCTTCCACAGATACGCAGTATTTT CASSLVGRPSTDTQYF
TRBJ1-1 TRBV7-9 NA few TGTGCCAGCAGCTTAGCTGGAGACCCGAGGGTAGCTTTCTTT CASSLAGDPRVAFF
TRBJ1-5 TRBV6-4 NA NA TGTGCCAGCAGGAATAACAGGGTAGAGGGCAATCAGCCCCAGCATTTT CASRNNRVEGNQPQHF
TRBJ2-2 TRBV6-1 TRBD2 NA TGTGCCAGCAGTGAAGCTAGCGGGGGGGCCGGGGAGCTGTTTTTT CASSEASGGAGELFF